A single sample is the source of the 5 T cell receptor beta chains below, sequenced in a study of T-cell reconstitution after alpha-beta-depleted transplantation in children. TCRbeta library preparation incorporated unique molecular identifiers. A single record per CDR3 protein comes from TCRdb applying MiXCR to the PCR reads. Among about 600,000 distinct CDR3 sequences listed, more than 9% were seen once. Sequences were derived from PBMCs from the stem cell graft donor, sampled from the stem cell graft. These receptors were collected from a human donor who donated a stem cell graft to a child with acute myeloid leukemia.

This clonotype was counted only a few times. The chain is built from TRBV25-1 and TRBJ1-4, with unresolved D. Trimming shortened V by 2 bases and J by 2 bases, and 15 bases separated the two germline ends. The CDR3 is 17 residues long. From germline, CDR1 is MGHDK and CDR2 SYGVNS. CDR3 DNA sequence: TGTGCCAGCAGTGAACCCCCGGGCCAAGGGACTAATGAAAAACTGTTTTTT. Translating it yields CASSEPPGQGTNEKLFF.

This clonotype came up a few times. The CDR3, as DNA: TGTGCCTGGAGTGGTGGACTAGTGTCCACAGATACGCAGTATTTT. Translating it yields CAWSGGLVSTDTQYF. The chain carries TRBV30 and TRBJ2-3, with 7 bases lining up with TRBD2. Germline loops: CDR1 GTSNPN, CDR2 SVGIG (reference sequence). The CDR3 contains 15 residues. Trimming removed 1 base from V and 2 bases from J; junction bases left unmatched: 6.

The chain joins TRBV12-3 or TRBV12-4 to TRBJ2-7, with unresolved D. V gave up 2 bases and J gave up 6 bases, with 11 bases separating them. The CDR3 length is 13 residues. The CDR3 protein is CASSLLAAGEQYF. The CDR3 DNA reads TGTGCCAGCAGTTTATTGGCAGCAGGCGAGCAGTACTTC.

The V gene is TRBV11-3, the J gene TRBJ2-7, with 8 nucleotides matching TRBD2. With V trimmed by 1 base and J by 6 bases, 8 bases remained unmatched. CDR1 is SGHNT, CDR2 YENEEA, per germline. The CDR3 contains 15 residues. CDR3 protein: CASSLVSGSGGEQYF. CDR3 coding DNA: TGTGCCAGCAGCTTAGTAAGCGGGAGCGGTGGCGAGCAGTACTTC.

This clonotype occurred many times. The rearrangement joins TRBV5-1 to TRBJ2-3; D may be TRBD2 (5 bases). The germline V gene has CDR1 SGHRS and CDR2 YFSETQ. This CDR3 has 14 amino acids. V shed 1 base and J shed 6 bases, with 12 bases lying between them. CDR3 nucleotide sequence: TGCGCCAGCAGCTTGAAGGACTTAGGGGATACGCAGTATTTT. Translation: CASSLKDLGDTQYF. The complete variable domain, with remaining parts taken from reference TRBV5-1 and TRBJ2-3, reads KAGVTQTPRYLIKTRGQQVTLSCSPISGHRSVSWYQQTPGQGLQFLFEYFSETQRNKGNFPGRFSGRQFSNSRSEMNVSTLELGDSALYLCASSLKDLGDTQYFGPGTRLTVL.